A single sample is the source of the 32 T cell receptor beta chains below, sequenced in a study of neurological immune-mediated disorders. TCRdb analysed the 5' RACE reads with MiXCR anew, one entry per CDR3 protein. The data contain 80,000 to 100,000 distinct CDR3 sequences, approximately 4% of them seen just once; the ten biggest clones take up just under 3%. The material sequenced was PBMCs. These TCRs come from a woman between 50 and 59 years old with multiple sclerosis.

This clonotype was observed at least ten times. The CDR3 protein is CASSFAAVQETQYF. In nucleotides, the CDR3 is TGTGCCAGCAGTTTTGCGGCAGTTCAAGAGACCCAGTACTTC. The V gene is TRBV12-3 or TRBV12-4, the J gene TRBJ2-5; D call uncertain. V was trimmed by 3 bases and J by 2 bases, leaving 10 bases between them. This CDR3 comprises 14 residues.

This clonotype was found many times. CDR3 DNA: TGTGCCAGCAGCAACCGACAGAATCAGCCCCAGCATTTT. This sequence encodes CASSNRQNQPQHF. The chain joins TRBV12-3 or TRBV12-4 to TRBJ1-5, with D tentatively TRBD1 (5 bases). This CDR3 region has 13 residues. V lost 6 bases and J 4 bases, leaving 10 bases between the germline ends.

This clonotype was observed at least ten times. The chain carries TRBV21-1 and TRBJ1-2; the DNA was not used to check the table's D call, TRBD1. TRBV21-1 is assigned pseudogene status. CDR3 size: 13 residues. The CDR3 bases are TGTGCCAGCTTTCTGGGGCTTAGTGGTGGCTACACCTTC. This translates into CASFLGLSGGYTF.

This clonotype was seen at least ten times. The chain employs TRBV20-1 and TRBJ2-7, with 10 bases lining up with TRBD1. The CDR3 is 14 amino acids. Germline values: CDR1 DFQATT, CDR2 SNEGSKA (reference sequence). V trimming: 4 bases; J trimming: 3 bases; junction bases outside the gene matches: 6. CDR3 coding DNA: TGCAGTGCTACCCTCCGGGACAGGGGCTACGAGCAGTACTTC. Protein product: CSATLRDRGYEQYF.

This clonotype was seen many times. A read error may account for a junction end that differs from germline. CDR3 sequence (DNA): TGCAGTGCTAGAGGGACTAGCGGGGGAGTATCCTTC. It encodes CSARGTSGGVSF. V gene TRBV20-1 combines with J gene TRBJ2-5, with TRBD2 identical over 13 bases. The CDR3 has 12 amino acids. Germline V gives CDR1 DFQATT, CDR2 SNEGSKA (reference sequence).

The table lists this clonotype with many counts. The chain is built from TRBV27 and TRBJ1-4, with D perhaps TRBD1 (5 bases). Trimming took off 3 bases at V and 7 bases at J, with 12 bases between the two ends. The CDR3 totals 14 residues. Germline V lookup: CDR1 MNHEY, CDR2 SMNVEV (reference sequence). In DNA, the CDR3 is TGTGCCAGCAGTTTTGGGGCGCTAGGTGAAAAACTGTTTTTT. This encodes CASSFGALGEKLFF.

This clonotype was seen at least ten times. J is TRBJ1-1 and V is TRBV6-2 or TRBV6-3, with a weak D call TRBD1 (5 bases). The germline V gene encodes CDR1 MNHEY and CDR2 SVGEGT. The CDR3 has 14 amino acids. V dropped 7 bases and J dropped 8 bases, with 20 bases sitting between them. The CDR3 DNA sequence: TGTGCCAGCAACTCCCCTTGGGAAGGGGCGGAAGCTTTCTTT. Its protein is CASNSPWEGAEAFF.

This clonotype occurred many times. The CDR3 DNA follows: TGCGCCAGCAGATCTAGCGGGGTAGAGACCCAGTACTTC. As protein: CASRSSGVETQYF. This chain uses TRBV5-1 with TRBJ2-5; the match to TRBD2 covers 9 bases. Germline CDR1 is SGHRS and CDR2 is YFSETQ. This CDR3 is built from 13 residues. The J segment lost 4 bases and the V segment lost 5 bases, leaving 3 bases of the junction unmatched.

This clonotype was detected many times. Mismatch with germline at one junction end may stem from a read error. DNA for the CDR3: TGTGCTAGCAGCTTAGACTCAGTCGGCGAGCAGTACTTC. Amino acids: CASSLDSVGEQYF. The chain is built from TRBV7-7 and TRBJ2-7; D ambiguous. The germline CDR1 and CDR2 sequences are SSHAT and FNYEAQ (reference sequence). There are 13 residues in the CDR3.

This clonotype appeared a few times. This CDR3 is CASSLDPGAYGYTF. The CDR3 nucleotides are TGCGCCAGCAGCTTGGATCCAGGTGCCTATGGCTACACCTTC. The genes are TRBV5-1 and TRBJ1-2; D call uncertain. The CDR3 is 14 residues long. The germline V and J ends were trimmed by 0 bases and 4 bases, with 10 bases remaining between them. CDR1 is SGHRS, CDR2 YFSETQ, per germline.

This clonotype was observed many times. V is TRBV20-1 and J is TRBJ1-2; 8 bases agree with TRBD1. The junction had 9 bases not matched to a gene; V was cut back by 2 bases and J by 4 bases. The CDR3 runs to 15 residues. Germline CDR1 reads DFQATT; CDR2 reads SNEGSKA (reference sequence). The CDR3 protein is CSARLRGQVIYGYTF. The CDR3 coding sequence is TGCAGTGCTAGACTCCGGGGACAGGTGATCTATGGCTACACCTTC.

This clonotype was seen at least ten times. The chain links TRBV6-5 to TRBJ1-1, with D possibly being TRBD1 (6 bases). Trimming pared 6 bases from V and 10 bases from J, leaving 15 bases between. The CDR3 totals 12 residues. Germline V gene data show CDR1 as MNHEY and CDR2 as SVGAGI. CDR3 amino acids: CASRPTQGPAFF. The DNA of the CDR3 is TGTGCCAGCAGACCAACACAGGGACCAGCTTTCTTT.

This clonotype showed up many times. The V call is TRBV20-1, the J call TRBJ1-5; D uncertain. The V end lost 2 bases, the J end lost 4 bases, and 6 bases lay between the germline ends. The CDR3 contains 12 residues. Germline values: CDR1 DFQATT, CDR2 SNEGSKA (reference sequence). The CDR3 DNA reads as TGCAGTGCTAGACAGAGAAATCAGCCCCAGCATTTT. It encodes CSARQRNQPQHF.

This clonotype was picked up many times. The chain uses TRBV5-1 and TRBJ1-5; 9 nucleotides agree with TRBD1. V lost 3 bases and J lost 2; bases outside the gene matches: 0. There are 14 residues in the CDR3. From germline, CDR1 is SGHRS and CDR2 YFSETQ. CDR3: CASSWTGGNQPQHF. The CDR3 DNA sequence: TGCGCCAGCAGCTGGACAGGGGGCAATCAGCCCCAGCATTTT.

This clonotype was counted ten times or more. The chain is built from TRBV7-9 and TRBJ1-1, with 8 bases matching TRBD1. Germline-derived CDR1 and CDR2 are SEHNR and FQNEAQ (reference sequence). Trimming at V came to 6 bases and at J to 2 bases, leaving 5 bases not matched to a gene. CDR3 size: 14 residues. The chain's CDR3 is CASRTDRDNTEAFF. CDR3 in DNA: TGTGCCAGCAGGACGGACAGGGACAACACTGAAGCTTTCTTT.

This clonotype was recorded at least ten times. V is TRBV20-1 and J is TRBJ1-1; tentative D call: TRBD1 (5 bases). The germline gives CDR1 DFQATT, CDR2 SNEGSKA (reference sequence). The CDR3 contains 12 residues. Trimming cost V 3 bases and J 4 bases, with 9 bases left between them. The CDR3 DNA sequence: TGCAGTGCTAGGACAGTCGGCACTGAAGCTTTCTTT. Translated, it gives CSARTVGTEAFF.

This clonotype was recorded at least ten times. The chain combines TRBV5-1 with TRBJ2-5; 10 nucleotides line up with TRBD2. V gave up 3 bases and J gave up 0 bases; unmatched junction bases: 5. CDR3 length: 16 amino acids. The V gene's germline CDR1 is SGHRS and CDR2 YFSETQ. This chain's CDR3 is CASSSQLAGNQETQYF. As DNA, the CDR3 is TGCGCCAGCAGCTCTCAACTAGCGGGGAACCAAGAGACCCAGTACTTC. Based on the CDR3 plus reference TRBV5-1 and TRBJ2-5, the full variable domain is KAGVTQTPRYLIKTRGQQVTLSCSPISGHRSVSWYQQTPGQGLQFLFEYFSETQRNKGNFPGRFSGRQFSNSRSEMNVSTLELGDSALYLCASSSQLAGNQETQYFGPGTRLLVL.

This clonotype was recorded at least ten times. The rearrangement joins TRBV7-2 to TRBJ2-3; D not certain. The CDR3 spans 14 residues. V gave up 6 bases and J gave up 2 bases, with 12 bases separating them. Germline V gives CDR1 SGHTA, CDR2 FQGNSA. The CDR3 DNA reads TGTGCCAGCAGAAACGCCGCCCTCACAGATACGCAGTATTTT. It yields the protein CASRNAALTDTQYF.

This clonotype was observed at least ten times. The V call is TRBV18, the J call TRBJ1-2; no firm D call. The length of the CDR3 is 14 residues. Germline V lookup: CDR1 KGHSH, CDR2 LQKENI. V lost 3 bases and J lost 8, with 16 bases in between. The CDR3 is CASSPSQGGSGYTF. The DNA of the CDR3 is TGTGCCAGCTCACCTTCACAAGGAGGGAGCGGCTACACCTTC.

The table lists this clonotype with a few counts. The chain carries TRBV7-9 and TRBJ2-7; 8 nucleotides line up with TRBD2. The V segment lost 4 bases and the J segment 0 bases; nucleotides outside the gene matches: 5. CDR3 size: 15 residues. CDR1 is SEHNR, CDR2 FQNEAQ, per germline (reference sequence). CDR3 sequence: CASSSERGSSYEQYF. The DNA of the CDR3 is TGTGCCAGCAGCTCCGAGCGGGGGAGCTCCTACGAGCAGTACTTC.

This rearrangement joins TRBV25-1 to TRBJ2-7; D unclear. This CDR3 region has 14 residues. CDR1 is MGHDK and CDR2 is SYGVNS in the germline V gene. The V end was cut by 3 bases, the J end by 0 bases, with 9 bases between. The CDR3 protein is CASSDRQSSYEQYF. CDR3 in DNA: TGTGCCAGCAGTGATAGGCAGAGCTCCTACGAGCAGTACTTC.

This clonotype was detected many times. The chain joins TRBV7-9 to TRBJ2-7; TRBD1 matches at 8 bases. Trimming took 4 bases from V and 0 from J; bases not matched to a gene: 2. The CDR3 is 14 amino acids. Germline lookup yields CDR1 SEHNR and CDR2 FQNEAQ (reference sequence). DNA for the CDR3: TGTGCCAGCAGCTGGGGACAGGTCTCCTACGAGCAGTACTTC. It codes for CASSWGQVSYEQYF.

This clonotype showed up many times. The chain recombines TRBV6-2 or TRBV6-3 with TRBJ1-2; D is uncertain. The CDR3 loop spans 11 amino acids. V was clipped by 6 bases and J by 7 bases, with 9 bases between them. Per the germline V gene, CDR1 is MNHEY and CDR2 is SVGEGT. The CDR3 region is CASRYEGGYTF. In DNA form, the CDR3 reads TGTGCCAGCAGATACGAGGGTGGCTACACCTTC.

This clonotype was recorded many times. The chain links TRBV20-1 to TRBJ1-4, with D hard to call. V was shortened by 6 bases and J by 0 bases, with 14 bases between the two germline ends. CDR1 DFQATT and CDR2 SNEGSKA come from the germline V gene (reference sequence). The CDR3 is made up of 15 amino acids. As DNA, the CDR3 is TGCAGTGCCCCCTTTAACGGTGCAACTAATGAAAAACTGTTTTTT. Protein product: CSAPFNGATNEKLFF.

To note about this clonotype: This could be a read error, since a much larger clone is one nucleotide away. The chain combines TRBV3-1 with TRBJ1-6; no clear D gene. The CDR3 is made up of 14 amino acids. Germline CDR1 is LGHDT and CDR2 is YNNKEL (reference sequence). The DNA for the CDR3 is TGTGCCAGCAGCCAAGACAACTATAATTCACACCTCCACTTT. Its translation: CASSQDNYNSHLHF.

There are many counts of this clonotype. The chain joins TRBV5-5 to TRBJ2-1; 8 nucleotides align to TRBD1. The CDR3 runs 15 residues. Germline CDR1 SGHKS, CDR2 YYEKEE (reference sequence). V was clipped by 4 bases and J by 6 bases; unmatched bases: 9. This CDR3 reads CASSGPGQDGNEQFF. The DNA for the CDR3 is TGTGCCAGCAGCGGACCGGGACAGGACGGCAATGAGCAGTTCTTC.

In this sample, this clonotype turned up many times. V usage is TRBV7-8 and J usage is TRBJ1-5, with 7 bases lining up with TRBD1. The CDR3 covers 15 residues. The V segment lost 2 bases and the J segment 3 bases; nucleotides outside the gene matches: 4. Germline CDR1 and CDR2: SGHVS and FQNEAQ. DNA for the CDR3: TGTGCCAGCAGCTTAAGGACAGGCTCCAATCAGCCCCAGCATTTT. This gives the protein CASSLRTGSNQPQHF.

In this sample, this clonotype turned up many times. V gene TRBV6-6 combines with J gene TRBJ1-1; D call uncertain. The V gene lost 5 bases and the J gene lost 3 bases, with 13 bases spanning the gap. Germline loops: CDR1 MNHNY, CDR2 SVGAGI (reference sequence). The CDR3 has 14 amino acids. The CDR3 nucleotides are TGTGCCAGCAGTAAGTCTCGATGGGACACTGAAGCTTTCTTT. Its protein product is CASSKSRWDTEAFF.

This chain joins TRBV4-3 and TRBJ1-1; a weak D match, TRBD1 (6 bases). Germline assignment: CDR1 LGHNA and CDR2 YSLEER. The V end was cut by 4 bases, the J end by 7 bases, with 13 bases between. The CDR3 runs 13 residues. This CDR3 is CASSRRLDSEAFF. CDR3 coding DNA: TGCGCCAGCAGCCGCAGGTTGGACAGTGAAGCTTTCTTT.

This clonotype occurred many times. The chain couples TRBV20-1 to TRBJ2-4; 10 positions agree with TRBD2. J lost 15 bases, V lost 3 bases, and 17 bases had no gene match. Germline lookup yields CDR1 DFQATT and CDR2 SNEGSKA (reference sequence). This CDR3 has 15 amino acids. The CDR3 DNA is TGCAGTGCTAGCCCCGGAGCGGGGGGGCCTGGTGGACGGTACTTC. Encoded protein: CSASPGAGGPGGRYF.

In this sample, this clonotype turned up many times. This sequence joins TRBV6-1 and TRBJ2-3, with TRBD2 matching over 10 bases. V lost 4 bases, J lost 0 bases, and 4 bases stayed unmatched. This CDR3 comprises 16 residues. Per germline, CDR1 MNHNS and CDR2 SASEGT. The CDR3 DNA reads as TGTGCCAGCAGTGGGAGAGCGGGGGGGAGCACAGATACGCAGTATTTT. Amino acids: CASSGRAGGSTDTQYF.

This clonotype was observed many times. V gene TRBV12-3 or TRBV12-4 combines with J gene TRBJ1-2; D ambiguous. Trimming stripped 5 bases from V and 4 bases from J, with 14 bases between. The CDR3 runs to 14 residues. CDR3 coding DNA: TGTGCCAGCAGTCCGAGGGCAGGAACCTATGGCTACACCTTC. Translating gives CASSPRAGTYGYTF.